Here is one T cell receptor beta chain with its context. Its specificity is unknown. Trimming pared 5 bases from V and 0 bases from J, leaving 8 bases between. This CDR3 region has 14 residues. This sample was included in a study of T-cell memory formation after mild COVID-19. Findings and limits, study-wide: Clones that contracted from day 15 to 85 were balanced CD4/CD8, while later expanders leaned CD4+.

TCRdb processed the 5' RACE reads anew with MiXCR; each CDR3 protein has one entry. The sample contains around 180,000 distinct CDR3 sequences, approximately 18% of which appear only once. This TCR was sampled from a man between 18 and 35 years old who had mild COVID-19 (a few samples of this study predate the infection). Cell type and time point are not known. Material for sequencing was PBMCs or a T cell subset sorted from them (not recorded which). The chain recombines TRBV12-3 or TRBV12-4 with TRBJ1-3; D gene unclear. CDR3 coding DNA: TGTGCCAGCAGTCTAAGGGCCTCTGGAAACACCATATATTTT. Its translation is CASSLRASGNTIYF.